These T cell receptor beta chains were read from a single sample in a study of Graves' ophthalmopathy and Graves' hyperthyroidism. MiXCR, applied by TCRdb to the multiplex PCR reads, yields one record per CDR3 protein. The sample records hundreds of thousands of distinct CDR3 sequences, about 20% being singletons. Sample: peripheral blood. Receptors originate from a woman younger than 30 with stable Graves' hyperthyroidism. Some clones in this sample may be carry-over from other donors' samples. Both conserved end residues are part of each CDR3. D genes are given only for firm matches. For some rows the clone size is stated as once, few or many, or as a class when expanded; others skip it.

d_call j_call v_call clone_size cdr3_aa cdr3_nt
- TRBJ1-1 TRBV29-1 - CSVVLNTDAFF TGCAGCGTGGTACTGAACACTGATGCTTTCTTT
- TRBJ1-1 TRBV3-1 - CASTQRQAGSTEAFF TGTGCCAGCACCCAGAGACAGGCTGGAAGCACTGAAGCTTTCTTT
TRBD1 TRBJ1-2 TRBV27 many CASSSTGGAALDGYTF TGTGCCAGCAGTTCGACAGGGGGCGCGGCGCTTGATGGCTACACCTTC
- TRBJ2-7 TRBV20-1 - CSARDGLRQNYEQYF TGCAGTGCTAGAGATGGTTTAAGGCAGAACTACGAGCAGTACTTC
TRBD1 TRBJ2-5 TRBV11-2 - CASSSPGQGWQTQYF TGTGCCAGCAGCTCGCCGGGACAGGGGTGGCAGACCCAGTACTTC
- TRBJ1-6 TRBV6-5 once CASSYGHYQDSPLHF TGTGCCAGCAGTTACGGCCACTATCAGGATTCACCCCTCCACTTT
- TRBJ1-2 TRBV20-1 once CSATPAFYGYTF TGCAGTGCCACTCCCGCCTTCTATGGCTACACCTTC
TRBD1 TRBJ1-2 TRBV6-5 many CASTQEGGGVADGYTF TGTGCCAGCACCCAAGAGGGAGGGGGCGTCGCGGATGGCTACACCTTC
- TRBJ2-2 TRBV7-2 - CASSLVTSGELFF TGTGCCAGCAGCTTAGTGACCAGCGGGGAGCTGTTTTTT
TRBD2 TRBJ2-7 TRBV6-1 - CASSTGLAGGDEQYF TGTGCCAGCAGCACGGGACTAGCGGGAGGAGACGAGCAGTACTTC
- TRBJ1-5 TRBV18 - CASSPPRQKGNQPQHF TGTGCCAGCTCACCACCAAGGCAGAAGGGCAATCAGCCCCAGCATTTT
- TRBJ2-5 TRBV30 - CAWIEAGRQETQYF TGTGCCTGGATTGAGGCGGGAAGACAAGAGACCCAGTACTTC
- TRBJ2-7 TRBV2 many CASQRQEPYEQYF TGTGCCAGCCAGCGACAGGAGCCTTACGAGCAGTACTTC
- TRBJ1-2 TRBV12-3/TRBV12-4 many CASSLTGSHGYTF TGTGCCAGCAGTTTAACAGGGAGTCATGGCTACACCTTC
- TRBJ2-7 TRBV19 once CASSMSLLPSEQYF TGTGCCAGTAGTATGAGTCTTCTACCCTCCGAGCAGTACTTC
TRBD1 TRBJ2-5 TRBV5-6 once CASSQGQGGANEETQYF TGTGCCAGCAGCCAAGGACAGGGGGGGGCAAATGAAGAGACCCAGTACTTC